This T cell receptor (beta chain) was identified during a study of blood T cell repertoires in COVID-19. In the study overall: The origin of the acute and convalescent COVID-19 samples was the United States, Italy and Spain. In each case, the material was cDNA or gDNA derived from T cells, B-cell-depleted T cells, or PBMCs.

The CDR3 runs to 15 residues. J lost 4 bases, V lost 8 bases, and 6 bases had no gene match. Per the germline V gene, CDR1 is MNHEY and CDR2 is SVGAGI. Followed longitudinally, the Seattle patients had been enrolled during active infection. Authors' data handling: Amplification with reference gene primers provided the estimates of nucleated cell counts. Method: immunoSEQ multiplex PCR; TCRdb's copy keeps in-frame clones and lacks some. V, J and clone size are taken as reported in that table, and D and trimming were inferred from the DNA itself. The table records some 320,000 clones, roughly 86% of them present only once.

The TCR sequence derives from a woman in her thirties with COVID-19, enrolled during active disease. Input material: peripheral blood. This chain links TRBV6-5 with TRBJ2-3, with 13 bases lining up with TRBD2. The CDR3 coding sequence is TGTGCCAGCGGCAGACTAGCGGGGGGTCCAGATACGCAGTATTTT. Protein product: CASGRLAGGPDTQYF.